Listed below are T cell receptor beta chains from one sample, sequenced in a study of blood T cell repertoires in COVID-19. Profiled with immunoSEQ multiplex PCR; TCRdb holds only in-frame clones, not every one. The profile shows about 180,000 clones, approximately 85% of them singletons. The sample was peripheral blood. Receptors were obtained from a man between 60 and 70 years old with acute or convalescent COVID-19. The CDR3 runs from the conserved cysteine through the conserved F or W. A D gene is named only where the DNA matches it firmly. Clone size appears in some rows only: once, few, many, or a class for an expanded clone.

J | size | V | D | DNA | CDR3
TRBJ2-7 | . | TRBV6-5 | . | TGTGCCAGCAGTTCTGGGGGCAGGGACTACGAGCAGTACTTC | CASSSGGRDYEQYF
TRBJ1-2 | once | TRBV12-2 | . | TGTGCAAGTCCGGACAGGACTAACTATGGCTACACCTTC | CASPDRTNYGYTF
TRBJ1-5 | . | TRBV28 | . | TGTGCCAGCAGTTGGCCGTCCAATCAGCCCCAGCATTTT | CASSWPSNQPQHF
TRBJ1-5 | . | TRBV10-3 | TRBD1 | TGTGCCATCAGTACAGGGGACCGTCAGCCCCAGCATTTT | CAISTGDRQPQHF
TRBJ2-7 | . | TRBV7-9 | . | TGTGCCAGCAGCCCCTTTGGGGAGATCTACGAGCAGTACTTC | CASSPFGEIYEQYF
TRBJ1-1 | . | TRBV18 | TRBD1 | TGTGCCAGCTCACCCAGGACAGGGGCGCCAGCTTTCTTT | CASSPRTGAPAFF
TRBJ1-2 | once | TRBV28 | . | TGTGCCAGCAGTCGGACACTAAACTATGGCTACACCTTC | CASSRTLNYGYTF
TRBJ2-5 | . | TRBV5-5 | . | TGTGCCAGCAGCTCGCGGGGCAAGGGAGAGACCCAGTACTTC | CASSSRGKGETQYF
TRBJ2-1 | . | TRBV27 | . | TGTGCCAGCAGTTGGGGGGGGGCTAGCGGTTACAATGAGCAGTTCTTC | CASSWGGASGYNEQFF
TRBJ2-5 | . | TRBV5-1 | TRBD1 | TGCGCCAGCAGCAGGGGGACAGGCAAAGAGACCCAGTACTTC | CASSRGTGKETQYF
TRBJ1-3 | . | TRBV9 | TRBD1 | TGTGCCAGCAGCCCTAGGACAGGGGCGAGCTCTGGAAACACCATATATTTT | CASSPRTGASSGNTIYF
TRBJ2-3 | . | TRBV18 | . | TGTGCCAGCTCACTAAGACAGCTCAGGGACACAGATACGCAGTATTTT | CASSLRQLRDTDTQYF
TRBJ1-4 | . | TRBV4-1 | . | TGCGCCAGCAGCCTCCCCCGGGGAAAACTGTTTTTT | CASSLPRGKLFF
TRBJ1-5 | . | TRBV7-9 | TRBD1 | TGTGCCAGCAGCAAAGACAGGGATAGCAATCAGCCCCAGCATTTT | CASSKDRDSNQPQHF
TRBJ1-3 | . | TRBV30 | . | TGTGCCTGGAGGTCAAAGGACGGACTCGCTGGAAACACCATATATTTT | CAWRSKDGLAGNTIYF
TRBJ2-2 | . | TRBV5-4 | TRBD1 | TGTGCCAGCAGCTCGTCGGACAGGCGCACCGGGGAGCTGTTTTTT | CASSSSDRRTGELFF
TRBJ1-2 | . | TRBV7-9 | TRBD1 | TGTGCCAGCAGCTTAGGACAGGGGGCATCAGAAGGCTACACCTTC | CASSLGQGASEGYTF
TRBJ2-3 | . | TRBV18 | TRBD2 | TGTGCCAGCTCACCAAAACGTAGCGGGATCACAGATACGCAGTATTTT | CASSPKRSGITDTQYF
TRBJ1-5 | . | TRBV6-5 | . | TGTGCCAGTAATACACAATTCAATCAGCCCCAGCATTTT | CASNTQFNQPQHF
TRBJ2-7 | . | TRBV7-8 | . | TGTGCCAGCAGCCCCCGGGACTCATCCTACGAGCAGTACTTC | CASSPRDSSYEQYF
TRBJ1-5 | . | TRBV24-1 | . | TGTGCCACCCAGCGGGGAGTGGATCAGCCCCAGCATTTT | CATQRGVDQPQHF
TRBJ1-2 | . | TRBV4-2 | . | TGTGCCAGCAGCCAACAGAACTATGGCTACACCTTC | CASSQQNYGYTF
TRBJ1-2 | . | TRBV13 | . | TGTGCCAGCAGCCACGCCCAGGGGAGCTATGGCTACACCTTC | CASSHAQGSYGYTF
TRBJ1-6 | once | TRBV27 | TRBD1 | TGTGCCAGCAGTTTGTGGACAGGGAGTGATTCACCCCTCCACTTT | CASSLWTGSDSPLHF
TRBJ1-2 | . | TRBV23-1 | TRBD1 | TGCGCCAGCAGTCAATTCAGACAGGGGGCATCGGACTATGGCTACACCTTC | CASSQFRQGASDYGYTF
TRBJ1-6 | . | TRBV6-5 | . | TGTGCCAGCACAAGACAGGCCCATAATTCACCCCTCCACTTT | CASTRQAHNSPLHF
TRBJ2-7 | . | TRBV10-3 | . | TGTGCCATCAGCGGCGTAAGCGGCTCCTACGAGCAGTACTTC | CAISGVSGSYEQYF
TRBJ2-5 | . | TRBV23-1 | . | TGCGCCAGCAGTCAAACAGGGCCGCAAGAGACCCAGTACTTC | CASSQTGPQETQYF
TRBJ1-6 | . | TRBV19 | TRBD1 | TGTGCCAGTAGAGGACAGGGGAGCTCCTATAATTCACCCCTCCACTTT | CASRGQGSSYNSPLHF
TRBJ1-2 | . | TRBV28 | . | TGTGCCAGCGCCCCTTCGGGGTTTGTTTCTCTCTACACCTTC | CASAPSGFVSLYTF
TRBJ2-1 | . | TRBV12-3/TRBV12-4 | TRBD2 | TGTGCCAGCAGTAACGGACTAGTCAATGAGCAGTTCTTC | CASSNGLVNEQFF
TRBJ2-3 | . | TRBV2 | . | TGTGCCAGCAGTGAGGTAAAGGGAGGCACAGATACGCAGTATTTT | CASSEVKGGTDTQYF
TRBJ1-4 | . | TRBV9 | . | TGTGCCAGCAGCGTAGGGGCGGGATCCAAAGTTGCAACTAATGAAAAACTGTTTTTT | CASSVGAGSKVATNEKLFF
TRBJ2-7 | once | TRBV28 | . | TGTGCCAGCAGTTTAACCGGCGAGCAGTACTTC | CASSLTGEQYF
TRBJ2-1 | . | TRBV7-2 | TRBD1 | TGTGCCAGCAGCACCGGGACAGGTGCCTACAATGAGCAGTTCTTC | CASSTGTGAYNEQFF